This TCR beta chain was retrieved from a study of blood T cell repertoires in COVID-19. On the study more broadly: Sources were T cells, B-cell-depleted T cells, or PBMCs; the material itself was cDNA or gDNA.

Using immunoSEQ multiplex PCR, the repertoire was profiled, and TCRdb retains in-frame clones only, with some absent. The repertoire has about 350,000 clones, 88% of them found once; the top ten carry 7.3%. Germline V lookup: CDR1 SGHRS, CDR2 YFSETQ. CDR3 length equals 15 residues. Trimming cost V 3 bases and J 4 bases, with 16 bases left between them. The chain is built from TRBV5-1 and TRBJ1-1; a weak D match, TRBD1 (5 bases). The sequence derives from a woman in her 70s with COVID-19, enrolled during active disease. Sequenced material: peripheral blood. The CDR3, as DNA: TGCGCCAGCAGCTACCAGACAGACCTGGTCACTGAAGCTTTCTTT. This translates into CASSYQTDLVTEAFF.